This entry describes one T cell receptor (beta chain). Its antigen specificity is not known. No base quality information exists; no much larger clone differs at one position. This sample is drawn from a study of blood T cell repertoires in COVID-19 (dated by TCRdb to the early 2020s). For the wider study: Collaborator samples came from the United States, Italy and Spain and covered acute and convalescent phases of COVID-19. Subjects who had been exposed to COVID-19, were actively infected with it, or had recovered from it provided the deeply sampled blood TCRbeta repertoires that made up the dataset. A de-identified subject ID, COVID-19 status, age in years and sex were almost always included in the sample metadata. Where available, HLA class I and class II types were obtained from metadata supplied by the sample provider rather than from assay-based typing. The repertoires were made available in a free public database intended to serve as a resource for research on the immune response to SARS-CoV-2. The samples were drawn from the first 160 participants of the ongoing ImmuneRACE study and from some 1,300 subjects provided by 6 global collaborators. The prospective study material was composed of cDNA or gDNA derived from T cells, B-cell-depleted T cells, or PBMCs. Broader findings and caveats from the paper: How much clinical and demographic metadata was included differed by source and by participant, and the metadata was provided uncurated.

The collaborating institutions used their own protocols to collect whole blood in K2EDTA tubes. For TCRbeta analysis, collaborators shipped samples in one of three forms: frozen whole blood, isolated PBMCs, or DNA extracted from either of those sample types. Clipping removes 4 bases from V and 0 bases from J, with 5 as the unmatched junction base count. The CDR3 contains 16 residues, cysteine and phenylalanine counted. The read is trimmed to its CDR3 DNA, 48 bases read in frame from base 1. CDR1 SGHDN and CDR2 FVKESK were looked up in the germline V gene. TCRbeta CDR3 regions were amplified from genomic DNA by means of the immunoSEQ Assay, a bias-controlled multiplex PCR. Per the original workflow: The number of nucleated cells in each sample was estimated by amplification of reference gene primers within the assay. To quantify the absolute abundance of each unique TCRbeta CDR3 rearrangement, sequence reads were collapsed and filtered. For each sample, productive Simpson clonality was calculated as the square root of Simpson's diversity index over productive rearrangements. This is the immuneACCESS table as TCRdb keeps it, with only in-frame sequences that have V and J called. A part of the clones is gone; compared with another copy, unresolved V genes explain less than half, and the rest is unexplained. V and J calls and clone size come straight from that table; D and trimming were deduced from the DNA. In this sample the table shows roughly 87,000 clones, about 91% of which occur a single time. The top ten clones comprise about 0.51% of the sample.

Material: peripheral blood. The chain is assembled from TRBV14 and TRBJ1-2, and 10 bases in between align with TRBD1. This clonotype was obtained from a man aged 60 to 69 with acute or convalescent COVID-19. This receptor has the CDR3 CASSRGTGVSNYGYTF. The DNA is TGTGCCAGCAGCCGGGGGACAGGGGTGTCTAACTATGGCTACACCTTC.